The 19 T cell receptor beta chains presented below share a single source sample, sequenced in a study of regulatory T cells in long-lasting Graves disease. Stated time point: newly diagnosed GD, antithyroid drugs for less than 3 months. PBMC RNA served as the TCR library source. Arm-PCR of CDR3 regions and iRepertoire HTBI primers were used to build TCR beta libraries. TCRdb re-called the multiplex PCR reads through MiXCR, storing one row per CDR3 protein. The sample consists of roughly 560,000 distinct CDR3 sequences, around 12% of them appearing once. This same sample was also taken into another study, of T cells in Graves' hyperthyroidism and ophthalmopathy.

The sample here was peripheral blood mononuclear cells (PBMCs), taken at new diagnosis, from a patient treated with antithyroid drugs. Receptor source: a woman in her twenties or thirties with Graves disease.

This clonotype was counted at least ten times. The chain uses TRBV19 and TRBJ2-1; 10 bases fit TRBD2. Germline-derived CDR1 and CDR2 are LNHDA and SQIVND (reference sequence). The V gene end was trimmed by 6 bases and the J gene end by 8 bases; junction bases not matched to a gene: 10. The CDR3 totals 15 residues. CDR3 protein: CASRTSGRAADEQFF. The DNA of the CDR3 is TGTGCCAGTAGGACAAGCGGGAGGGCCGCGGATGAGCAGTTCTTC.

In this sample, this clonotype turned up many times. V is TRBV2 and J is TRBJ2-5; D gene ambiguous. The V gene's germline CDR1 is SNHLY and CDR2 FYNNEI. V lost 2 bases and J lost 1, with 8 bases in between. This CDR3 has 14 amino acids. DNA for the CDR3: TGTGCCAGCAGTGAATCGGCAGGCCAAGAGACCCAGTACTTC. Protein product: CASSESAGQETQYF.

V and J are TRBV19 and TRBJ2-5; D gene ambiguous. This CDR3 has 12 amino acids. Germline V gene sequence: CDR1 LNHDA, CDR2 SQIVND (reference sequence). V dropped 0 bases and J dropped 9 bases, with 8 bases sitting between them. The CDR3 DNA is TGTGCCAGTAGTATAGAGGGCAGCCCCCAGTACTTC. It yields the protein CASSIEGSPQYF.

There are many counts of this clonotype. The chain links TRBV15 to TRBJ2-7; D perhaps matches TRBD2 (6 bases). The CDR3 has 15 amino acids. From germline, CDR1 is LNHNV and CDR2 YYDKDF (reference sequence). The V end lost 5 bases, the J end lost 7 bases, and 21 bases lay between the germline ends. The CDR3 protein is CATSPLSGTPWEQYF. The DNA of the CDR3 is TGTGCCACCAGCCCCCTTAGCGGAACCCCTTGGGAGCAGTACTTC. Full variable domain (rest looked up from reference TRBV15 and TRBJ2-7): DAMVIQNPRYQVTQFGKPVTLSCSQTLNHNVMYWYQQKSSQAPKLLFHYYDKDFNNEADTPDNFQSRRPNTSFCFLDIRSPGLGDTAMYLCATSPLSGTPWEQYFGPGTRLTVT.

In this sample, this clonotype turned up a few times. The chain recombines TRBV4-1 with TRBJ1-1; D might be TRBD1 (6 bases). Trimming pared 3 bases from V and 5 bases from J, leaving 13 bases between. This CDR3 region has 14 residues. Germline CDR1 MGHRA, CDR2 YSYEKL. The CDR3: CASSQAGAWTEAFF. The CDR3 DNA reads as TGCGCCAGCAGCCAGGCAGGGGCTTGGACTGAAGCTTTCTTT.

This clonotype has a count of ten or more. This chain joins TRBV12-3 or TRBV12-4 and TRBJ1-2; the D is unclear. The CDR3 has 14 amino acids. Between the trimmed V and J ends, which lost 5 bases and 4 bases, there was a span of 14 bases. CDR3 loop: CASSPGERSYGYTF. The CDR3 region has the DNA TGTGCCAGCAGTCCGGGTGAGAGGTCCTATGGCTACACCTTC.

This clonotype occurred many times. The chain couples TRBV6-5 to TRBJ1-1; 7 positions agree with TRBD1. The length of the CDR3 is 15 residues. CDR1 MNHEY and CDR2 SVGAGI come from the germline V gene. J lost 0 bases, V lost 0 bases, and 1 base had no gene match. For the CDR3, the DNA is TGTGCCAGCAGTTACTCGGGGACAGTGAACACTGAAGCTTTCTTT. This sequence encodes CASSYSGTVNTEAFF.

This clonotype was seen repeatedly, ten times or more. The chain recombines TRBV11-2 with TRBJ2-3; D may match TRBD1 or TRBD2 (5 bases each). V was cut by 2 bases and J by 4 bases, with 16 bases left in between. Germline CDR1 and CDR2: SGHAT and FQNNGV. The CDR3 has 16 amino acids. The CDR3 loop reads CASSLQTWDGADTQYF. The CDR3 DNA reads as TGTGCCAGCAGCTTACAGACCTGGGACGGAGCAGATACGCAGTATTTT.

This clonotype has a count of ten or more. This chain links TRBV29-1 with TRBJ1-2; D is perhaps TRBD1 (6 bases). CDR1 SQVTM and CDR2 ANQGSEA come from the germline V gene. V shed 2 bases and J shed 6 bases, with 16 bases lying between them. The CDR3 consists of 14 residues. The CDR3 sequence: CSVEKAVTGDGYTF. DNA of the CDR3: TGCAGCGTTGAAAAGGCGGTGACAGGAGATGGCTACACCTTC.

This clonotype showed up many times. V and J are TRBV27 and TRBJ2-1; 9 nucleotides align to TRBD2. The germline V gene has CDR1 MNHEY and CDR2 SMNVEV (reference sequence). This CDR3 spans 17 amino acids. V lost 3 bases to trimming and J lost 9 bases; unmatched junction nucleotides: 15. This chain's CDR3 is CASSFRGAASGKREQFF. Written as DNA, the CDR3 is TGTGCCAGCAGTTTCAGGGGCGCGGCTAGCGGGAAGCGTGAGCAGTTCTTC.

The chain combines TRBV6-5 with TRBJ2-3; the match to TRBD2 covers 13 bases. The CDR3 is 18 amino acids. V lost 4 bases, J lost 6 bases, and 13 bases stayed unmatched. Germline V lookup: CDR1 MNHEY, CDR2 SVGAGI. This chain's CDR3 is CASSFPNLGTSGADTQYF. The CDR3 DNA sequence: TGTGCCAGCAGTTTCCCCAACTTAGGGACTAGCGGGGCCGATACGCAGTATTTT.

This clonotype was counted many times. V is TRBV10-3 and J is TRBJ2-7, with D possibly matching TRBD1 (6 bases). The CDR3 spans 13 residues. V was shortened by 8 bases and J by 7 bases, with 18 bases between the two germline ends. Looked up from germline, CDR1 is ENHRY and CDR2 is SYGVKD. The DNA of the CDR3 is TGTGCCATCTGCCCCGGACAGTCTGGAGAGCAGTACTTC. Translating gives CAICPGQSGEQYF.

This clonotype has a count of ten or more. This chain connects TRBV7-2 to TRBJ2-7, with 8 positions matching TRBD2. CDR1 and CDR2 (germline): SGHTA, FQGNSA. V was clipped by 6 bases and J by 6 bases; unmatched bases: 19. CDR3 length equals 17 residues. CDR3 sequence (DNA): TGTGCCAGCAGTCGGCTACTAGCGGATATAGGGGCCCTCGAGCAGTACTTC. This encodes CASSRLLADIGALEQYF. Using reference TRBV7-2 and TRBJ2-7 for the parts outside the CDR3, the full variable domain is GAGVSQSPSNKVTEKGKDVELRCDPISGHTALYWYRQSLGQGLEFLIYFQGNSAPDKSGLPSDRFSAERTGGSVSTLTIQRTQQEDSAVYLCASSRLLADIGALEQYFGPGTRLTVT.

In its sample, this clonotype was seen many times. The chain is built from TRBV7-8 and TRBJ2-1, with D possibly being TRBD2 (5 bases). This CDR3 contains 16 residues. CDR1 and CDR2 from the germline V gene are SGHVS and FQNEAQ. Deletions cut 1 base from V and 4 bases from J, with 14 bases between. The CDR3 nucleotides read TGTGCCAGCAGCTTAGTAAGGTGGCGGAGGTACAATGAGCAGTTCTTC. It is translated as CASSLVRWRRYNEQFF.

This clonotype was picked up a small number of times. V gene TRBV18 combines with J gene TRBJ2-4, with a tentative D call TRBD1 (7 bases). CDR3 size: 16 residues. Germline CDR1 KGHSH, CDR2 LQKENI. Trimming removed 2 bases at V and 5 bases at J, with 16 bases between. CDR3 in DNA: TGTGCCAGCTCACCAGTGGGCCAGGGGGAGGAAAACATTCAGTACTTC. Translating gives CASSPVGQGEENIQYF.

This clonotype was detected ten times or more. The chain joins TRBV7-9 to TRBJ1-4; D gene ambiguous. Deletions cut 9 bases from V and 0 bases from J, with 8 bases between. This CDR3 has 13 residues. The germline V gene has CDR1 SEHNR and CDR2 FQNEAQ (reference sequence). CDR3 amino acids: CARGVATNEKLFF. Here the CDR3 DNA reads TGTGCCAGAGGAGTGGCAACTAATGAAAAACTGTTTTTT.

This clonotype was observed many times. This rearrangement joins TRBV20-1 to TRBJ2-3; 7 bases match TRBD2. This CDR3 spans 13 amino acids. Germline V gene lookup returns CDR1 DFQATT and CDR2 SNEGSKA (reference sequence). J lost 3 bases, V lost 6 bases, and 6 bases had no gene match. The CDR3 coding sequence is TGCAGTGCAGAAGCGGGATTAACAGATACGCAGTATTTT. It is translated as CSAEAGLTDTQYF.

To note about this clonotype: This sequence may be a read error, since a much larger clone differs from it by one base. This is likely a read error, given that the CDR3 carries no conserved phenylalanine or tryptophan at its end. This chain uses TRBV28 with TRBJ1-5, with TRBD1 identical over 12 bases. The V segment lost 5 bases and the J segment 3 bases; nucleotides outside the gene matches: 23. This CDR3 region has 22 residues. The germline V gene has CDR1 MDHEN and CDR2 SYDVKM. The CDR3: CASSPISSRPGQGAGVNQPQHV. In nucleotides, the CDR3 is TGTGCCAGCAGTCCTATAAGCTCGCGTCCGGGACAGGGGGCTGGTGTCAATCAGCCCCAGCATGTT.

In this sample, this clonotype turned up many times. The chain combines TRBV12-3 or TRBV12-4 with TRBJ2-7; TRBD2 aligns across 8 bases. Losses at the gene ends were 3 bases for V and 6 bases for J; bases not matched to a gene: 22. The CDR3 consists of 19 residues. CDR3 protein: CASSFRPGLARTSFVEQYF. CDR3 nucleotide sequence: TGTGCCAGCAGTTTTCGACCTGGACTAGCCCGGACTTCCTTCGTCGAGCAGTACTTC.